The 32 T cell receptor beta chains below all came from one sample that was sequenced in a study of response to subunit inactivated influenza vaccine. MiXCR was run by TCRdb on the RT-PCR reads, yielding one entry per CDR3 protein. The sample yields just over 300,000 distinct CDR3 sequences, approximately 23% seen once. Sequenced material: PBMCs from blood, taken about 19 months after vaccination. These receptor sequences come from a man aged 50 to 69 who received an inactivated influenza vaccine.

In this sample, this clonotype turned up a few times. This sequence joins TRBV11-2 and TRBJ1-5; TRBD1 matches at 8 bases. CDR1 is SGHAT and CDR2 is FQNNGV in the germline V gene. The junction had 4 bases not matched to a gene; V was cut back by 3 bases and J by 3 bases. The CDR3 length is 15 residues. The CDR3 DNA reads as TGTGCCAGCAGCTTCGGACAGGGCCACAATCAGCCCCAGCATTTT. Its protein is CASSFGQGHNQPQHF.

The gene calls are TRBV2 and TRBJ2-3, with 12 bases lining up with TRBD2. The CDR3 length is 15 residues. Germline V gene sequence: CDR1 SNHLY, CDR2 FYNNEI. V lost 6 bases, J lost 2 bases, and 3 bases stayed unmatched. CDR3 sequence: CASSRTSGITDTQYF. DNA of the CDR3: TGTGCCAGCAGCCGGACTAGCGGGATCACAGATACGCAGTATTTT.

V usage is TRBV2 and J usage is TRBJ2-2; 10 bases align to TRBD2. The trim removed 6 bases at V and 7 bases at J, leaving 5 bases unmatched. Germline CDR1 SNHLY, CDR2 FYNNEI. CDR3 size: 14 residues. The CDR3 bases are TGTGCCAGCAGGTTGACTAGCGGGCGCGGGGAGCTGTTTTTT. This gives the protein CASRLTSGRGELFF.

The V gene is TRBV4-2, the J gene TRBJ2-1; D is perhaps TRBD2 (6 bases). Germline lookup yields CDR1 LGHNA and CDR2 YNFKEQ. V was shortened by 2 bases and J by 0 bases, with 20 bases between the two germline ends. CDR3 length: 19 amino acids. The CDR3 protein is CASSQQDPFRGSSYNEQFF. For the CDR3, the DNA is TGTGCCAGCAGCCAACAAGACCCATTTCGGGGGAGCTCCTACAATGAGCAGTTCTTC.

This clonotype has ten or more counts. The V and J genes are TRBV7-2 and TRBJ1-3; the D is unclear. Germline V gene data show CDR1 as SGHTA and CDR2 as FQGNSA. V lost 4 bases and J lost 2, with 6 bases in between. CDR3 length equals 13 residues. The chain's CDR3 is CASSSMAGNTIYF. The DNA of the CDR3 is TGTGCCAGCAGCTCGATGGCTGGAAACACCATATATTTT.

Only one count was recorded for this clonotype. This chain links TRBV6-5 with TRBJ2-5; maybe TRBD1 (7 bases). The CDR3 loop spans 15 amino acids. Per germline, CDR1 MNHEY and CDR2 SVGAGI. V lost 2 bases and J lost 5, with 15 bases in between. Here the CDR3 DNA reads TGTGCCAGCAGTTACGCGGCAGGGGGGAGCGAGACCCAGTACTTC. It is translated as CASSYAAGGSETQYF.

This clonotype was recorded once. This chain links TRBV28 with TRBJ2-1; D uncertain. V shed 1 base and J shed 8 bases, with 9 bases lying between them. Germline CDR1 reads MDHEN; CDR2 reads SYDVKM. The CDR3 length is 13 residues. The CDR3 loop reads CASSLSGLYEQFF. The CDR3 DNA follows: TGTGCCAGCAGTTTATCCGGCCTTTATGAGCAGTTCTTC. Full variable domain (remainder filled in from reference TRBV28 and TRBJ2-1): DVKVTQSSRYLVKRTGEKVFLECVQDMDHENMFWYRQDPGLGLRLIYFSYDVKMKEKGDIPEGYSVSREKKERFSLILESASTNQTSMYLCASSLSGLYEQFFGPGTRLTVL.

The genes are TRBV12-3 or TRBV12-4 and TRBJ1-5; no firm D call. This CDR3 contains 13 residues. V was trimmed by 6 bases and J by 5 bases, leaving 11 bases between them. The CDR3 nucleotides read TGTGCCAGCAGCTATATGATGGATCAGCCCCAGCATTTT. Translated, it gives CASSYMMDQPQHF.

V and J are TRBV6-5 and TRBJ2-2; 11 bases map to TRBD2. Germline V gene sequence: CDR1 MNHEY, CDR2 SVGAGI. V shed 0 bases and J 2 bases; nucleotides not matched to a gene: 5. This CDR3 region has 18 residues. CDR3 sequence: CASSYSSTSGGNTGELFF. The CDR3 DNA reads TGTGCCAGCAGTTACTCGAGTACTAGCGGGGGAAACACCGGGGAGCTGTTTTTT.

This clonotype has just a few counts. At one end, the junction sequence differs from germline, possibly due to a read error. The chain employs TRBV7-9 and TRBJ2-5; TRBD2 might be the D (5 bases). CDR1 and CDR2 (germline): SEHNR, FQNEAQ (reference sequence). CDR3 size: 12 residues. This chain's CDR3 is CASSPLGRLEDF. The CDR3 nucleotides are TGTGCCAGCAGCCCGCTAGGACGGCTGGAGGACTTC.

This clonotype showed up many times. The chain carries TRBV28 and TRBJ2-5, with D unclear. V dropped 6 bases and J dropped 5 bases, with 13 bases sitting between them. This CDR3 is 13 amino acids long. CDR1 is MDHEN, CDR2 SYDVKM, per germline. The CDR3 reads CASSRASVETQYF. In DNA, the CDR3 is TGTGCCAGCAGCCGGGCCTCCGTGGAGACCCAGTACTTC. Supplemented by reference TRBV28 and TRBJ2-5, the full variable domain reads DVKVTQSSRYLVKRTGEKVFLECVQDMDHENMFWYRQDPGLGLRLIYFSYDVKMKEKGDIPEGYSVSREKKERFSLILESASTNQTSMYLCASSRASVETQYFGPGTRLLVL.

The J gene is TRBJ2-7, the V gene TRBV20-1; the match to TRBD1 covers 9 bases. The CDR3 runs to 13 residues. The germline gives CDR1 DFQATT, CDR2 SNEGSKA (reference sequence). Trimming removed 3 bases from V and 6 bases from J; junction bases left unmatched: 6. The CDR3 loop reads CSARDRGGSEQYF. The CDR3, as DNA: TGCAGTGCTAGGGACAGGGGAGGATCCGAGCAGTACTTC.

The chain has TRBV29-1 and TRBJ2-1, with 9 bases aligning to TRBD2. The CDR3 runs 15 residues. Germline values: CDR1 SQVTM, CDR2 ANQGSEA. V lost 8 bases, J lost 8 bases, and 16 bases stayed unmatched. DNA of the CDR3: TGCAGCTCGAGGGTCGTATTAGCTAGCGGGGATGAGCAGTTCTTC. Its translation: CSSRVVLASGDEQFF.

This clonotype showed up many times. CDR3 in DNA: TGTGCCAGCAGGGGAGGGACAGACTATGGCTACACCTTC. Translated: CASRGGTDYGYTF. The V gene is TRBV6-6, the J gene TRBJ1-2, with 7 bases fitting TRBD1. This CDR3 has 13 amino acids. J gave up 3 bases and V 6 bases, and 4 bases lay outside the gene matches. The germline gives CDR1 MNHNY, CDR2 SVGAGI (reference sequence).

This clonotype was recorded a few times. The J gene is TRBJ1-6, the V gene TRBV20-1; weak D call: TRBD1 (5 bases). The CDR3 is made up of 16 amino acids. Per germline, CDR1 DFQATT and CDR2 SNEGSKA (reference sequence). Deletions cut 1 base from V and 8 bases from J, with 18 bases between. The DNA of the CDR3 is TGCAGTGCTAGAGGGCCGGAGGGGCGCGTATATTCACCCCTCCACTTT. Its protein product is CSARGPEGRVYSPLHF.

This clonotype was observed a handful of times. J is TRBJ2-1 and V is TRBV4-1; 7 bases fit TRBD2. Germline V gene data show CDR1 as MGHRA and CDR2 as YSYEKL. The V gene end was trimmed by 2 bases and the J gene end by 4 bases; junction bases not matched to a gene: 5. The CDR3 sequence is 15 residues long. CDR3 coding DNA: TGCGCCAGCAGCCAACTTAGCGGGTCTTACAATGAGCAGTTCTTC. Amino acid sequence: CASSQLSGSYNEQFF.

The genes are TRBV6-5 and TRBJ1-4, with a possible D match to TRBD1 (6 bases). The CDR3 is made up of 14 amino acids. CDR1 and CDR2 (germline): MNHEY, SVGAGI. V was shortened by 2 bases and J by 7 bases, with 11 bases between the two germline ends. The CDR3 DNA reads TGTGCCAGCAGTTACGGGGGGGCGCGTGAAAAACTGTTTTTT. It codes for CASSYGGAREKLFF.

This clonotype was detected a few times. V usage is TRBV20-1 and J usage is TRBJ2-7; the match to TRBD1 covers 8 bases. There are 13 residues in the CDR3. Looked up from germline, CDR1 is DFQATT and CDR2 is SNEGSKA (reference sequence). V gave up 5 bases and J gave up 7 bases; unmatched junction bases: 10. CDR3 in amino acids: CSASRQGFGEQYF. The CDR3 bases are TGCAGTGCTTCCAGACAGGGGTTCGGGGAGCAGTACTTC.

The rearrangement links TRBV20-1 to TRBJ2-3; TRBD2 might be the D (6 bases). This CDR3 has 13 residues. Looked up from germline, CDR1 is DFQATT and CDR2 is SNEGSKA (reference sequence). V was trimmed by 1 base and J by 6 bases, leaving 11 bases between them. The CDR3 DNA is TGCAGTGCTAGAGCTCCGGGACTTGATACGCAGTATTTT. This translates into CSARAPGLDTQYF.

This clonotype came up a few times. This rearrangement joins TRBV7-2 to TRBJ1-2; D gene uncertain. Per germline, CDR1 SGHTA and CDR2 FQGNSA. The CDR3 has 13 residues. The V and J ends lost 5 bases and 4 bases respectively, with 11 bases between them. CDR3 amino acids: CASSPTTLYGYTF. In DNA form, the CDR3 reads TGTGCCAGCAGCCCAACTACACTCTATGGCTACACCTTC. Full variable domain (remainder filled in from reference TRBV7-2 and TRBJ1-2): GAGVSQSPSNKVTEKGKDVELRCDPISGHTALYWYRQSLGQGLEFLIYFQGNSAPDKSGLPSDRFSAERTGGSVSTLTIQRTQQEDSAVYLCASSPTTLYGYTFGSGTRLTVV.

This clonotype has a count of ten or more. The chain couples TRBV4-3 to TRBJ1-2; no reliable D call. Germline assignment: CDR1 LGHNA and CDR2 YSLEER. V was pared by 5 bases and J by 8 bases, with 12 bases between. The CDR3 has 12 amino acids. This CDR3 is CASSAHSGGYTF. Written as DNA, the CDR3 is TGCGCCAGCAGCGCCCACTCAGGCGGCTACACCTTC.

The rearrangement links TRBV29-1 to TRBJ2-3; TRBD2 matches 13 bases. The CDR3 covers 15 residues. V shed 6 bases, J shed 8 bases, and the junction held 11 bases outside the gene matches. Germline values: CDR1 SQVTM, CDR2 ANQGSEA. CDR3 region: CSVDRTSGSLGTQYF. Here the CDR3 DNA reads TGCAGCGTGGATCGGACTAGCGGGAGCTTAGGTACGCAGTATTTT.

This clonotype was recorded many times. V usage is TRBV20-1 and J usage is TRBJ2-3, with a tentative D call TRBD2 (6 bases). The ends were cut back, 4 bases at V and 2 bases at J, with 19 bases in the middle. The CDR3 is 16 amino acids. CDR1 is DFQATT and CDR2 is SNEGSKA in the germline V gene (reference sequence). The CDR3 loop is CSATISGTPLTDTQYF. Written as DNA, the CDR3 is TGCAGTGCTACCATCTCCGGGACTCCCCTCACAGATACGCAGTATTTT.

This clonotype was counted ten times or more. The rearrangement links TRBV12-3 or TRBV12-4 to TRBJ2-1; 11 bases match TRBD2. The junction had 7 bases not matched to a gene; V was cut back by 6 bases and J by 6 bases. The CDR3 is 15 amino acids. CDR3 coding DNA: TGTGCCAGCAGCAATCTAGCGGGGGGTAGCAATGAGCAGTTCTTC. This encodes CASSNLAGGSNEQFF.

This chain joins TRBV4-3 and TRBJ2-5, with D perhaps matching TRBD2 (5 bases). Germline V gene sequence: CDR1 LGHNA, CDR2 YSLEER. V dropped 0 bases and J dropped 0 bases, with 11 bases sitting between them. The CDR3 has 16 residues. CDR3 DNA sequence: TGCGCCAGCAGCCAAGAGGTGGGGAGAAACCAAGAGACCCAGTACTTC. Its protein product is CASSQEVGRNQETQYF.

The sample holds many counts of this clonotype. The chain has TRBV6-1 and TRBJ1-5, with a weak D call TRBD1 (6 bases). The V end was cut by 1 base, the J end by 4 bases, with 20 bases between. The CDR3 runs to 18 residues. Germline lookup yields CDR1 MNHNS and CDR2 SASEGT. The CDR3 DNA sequence: TGTGCCAGCAGTGAAGAGGGAAGGGGACACAAAGCTAATCAGCCCCAGCATTTT. Translated, it gives CASSEEGRGHKANQPQHF.

There are a few counts of this clonotype. The rearrangement links TRBV20-1 to TRBJ2-1; 9 bases are shared with TRBD2. CDR3 length equals 15 residues. J gave up 5 bases and V 7 bases, and 12 bases lay outside the gene matches. The germline V gene encodes CDR1 DFQATT and CDR2 SNEGSKA (reference sequence). The CDR3 here is CSVAGGPIHHNEQFF. CDR3 sequence (DNA): TGCAGTGTTGCGGGAGGGCCTATTCATCACAATGAGCAGTTCTTC.

This clonotype was seen only a few times. This rearrangement joins TRBV6-1 to TRBJ1-1; unclear D gene. V was shortened by 7 bases and J by 3 bases, with 12 bases between the two germline ends. This CDR3 has 13 amino acids. CDR1 is MNHNS, CDR2 SASEGT, per germline. CDR3 in DNA: TGTGCCAGCATTAAGGCGGGAGACACTGAAGCTTTCTTT. Amino acid sequence: CASIKAGDTEAFF.

This clonotype was picked up a small number of times. The chain couples TRBV12-3 or TRBV12-4 to TRBJ1-5; D unresolved. The germline V and J ends were trimmed by 3 bases and 2 bases, with 11 bases remaining between them. There are 15 residues in the CDR3. CDR3 nucleotide sequence: TGTGCCAGCAGTTTTGGCGCTTCGGGCAATCAGCCCCAGCATTTT. As protein: CASSFGASGNQPQHF.

This clonotype came up a few times. The V call is TRBV7-9, the J call TRBJ1-2; TRBD1 aligns across 7 bases. The CDR3 is 12 amino acids. Germline V gene data show CDR1 as SEHNR and CDR2 as FQNEAQ (reference sequence). V dropped 5 bases and J dropped 8; count of bases not matched to a gene: 5. The CDR3 coding sequence is TGTGCCAGCAGCGACGACAGGGAAGGCTACACCTTC. Its translation is CASSDDREGYTF.

The chain recombines TRBV29-1 with TRBJ2-7; maybe TRBD2 (5 bases). Germline CDR1 reads SQVTM; CDR2 reads ANQGSEA. The CDR3 has 13 residues. Trimming cost V 5 bases and J 3 bases, with 14 bases left between them. The CDR3 DNA is TGCAGCGTTTCTAACGGAGCGGACTACGAGCAGTACTTC. Its translation is CSVSNGADYEQYF.

There are a few counts of this clonotype. The rearrangement uses TRBV5-6 and TRBJ2-7; possibly TRBD2 for D (6 bases). The CDR3 loop spans 14 amino acids. Trimming took off 7 bases at V and 3 bases at J, with 17 bases between the two ends. CDR1 SGHDT and CDR2 YYEEEE come from the germline V gene. The CDR3: CASERRDGHYEQYF. CDR3 nucleotides: TGTGCCAGCGAAAGGAGGGACGGGCACTACGAGCAGTACTTC.